This T cell receptor (beta chain) was identified during a study of regulatory T cells in long-lasting Graves disease. CDR3-region Arm-PCR and iRepertoire HTBI primers produced the TCR beta libraries. TCRdb itself ran the multiplex PCR reads through MiXCR, one entry per CDR3 protein. Among roughly 350,000 distinct CDR3 sequences listed, about a sixth were seen once. This clonotype turned up a few times. There are 19 residues in the CDR3. The V and J ends lost 3 bases and 6 bases, in that order; junction bases with no gene match: 15. Germline CDR1 reads SGHNT; CDR2 reads YYREEE (reference sequence). The time point here: newly diagnosed GD, antithyroid drugs for less than 3 months. Following extraction of RNA from PBMCs, that RNA was used to make the TCR library. This same sample was also taken into another study, of T cells in Graves' hyperthyroidism and ophthalmopathy. That source adds: Ophthalmopathy was separated from stable hyperthyroidism by a 13 V-J model.

The clonotype originates from a young woman with Graves disease. This rearrangement joins TRBV5-4 to TRBJ2-3; TRBD2 matches 14 bases. The sample consisted of peripheral blood mononuclear cells (PBMCs), taken at new diagnosis, from a patient treated with antithyroid drugs. CDR3 in amino acids: CASSSAELGLAGVSDTQYF. As DNA, the CDR3 is TGTGCCAGCAGCTCGGCGGAACTGGGACTAGCGGGAGTCTCGGATACGCAGTATTTT.